The T cell receptor (beta chain) described here comes from a study of CD8+CD57+ T cells in acquired aplastic anemia. The CDR3 extends over 15 amino acids. V was pared by 1 base and J by 1 base, with 8 bases between. CDR1 is SNHLY and CDR2 is FYNNEI in the germline V gene. The template used for profiling TCR beta VDJ and CDR3 was genomic DNA. TCRdb reprocessed the reads with MiXCR, giving one entry per CDR3 protein. The sample holds some 150,000 distinct CDR3 sequences, around two fifths seen once. The source of this sequence is a human donor in good health, serving as a control. The chain recombines TRBV2 with TRBJ1-5; D gene ambiguous. The sample consisted of sorted CD4+, CD8+, or CD8+CD57+ T cells (not recorded which) from PBMCs. The DNA of the CDR3 is TGTGCCAGCAGTGAAGAGCGGGGAAGCAATCAGCCCCAGCATTTT. Translating it yields CASSEERGSNQPQHF.